This T cell receptor beta chain was captured in a study of T cell responses to AZD1222 COVID-19 vaccine. The germline V gene encodes CDR1 SGHTS and CDR2 YDEGEE. CDR3 length equals 14 residues. V was clipped by 6 bases and J by 6 bases, with 16 bases between them. Only in-frame clones appear in the TCRdb table, and some are missing; sequencing was by immunoSEQ multiplex PCR. The table lists tens of thousands of clones, around 84% of them singletons. This TCR derives from an adult in good health. V gene TRBV5-8 combines with J gene TRBJ1-5; TRBD1 might be the D (6 bases). This specimen consisted of peripheral blood, obtained on day 0 of AZD1222 vaccination. The CDR3 DNA sequence: TGTGCCAGCATGGGGCAGGGGCCTTCTCAGCCCCAGCATTTT. Its translation: CASMGQGPSQPQHF.